This T cell receptor beta chain was observed in a study of blood T cells in healthy people across ages. The CDR3 consists of 12 residues. CDR1 is SGHRS, CDR2 YFSETQ, per germline. This clonotype has a count of ten or more. One junction end disagrees with the germline gene, perhaps due to a read error. With a J-beta primer mix and a sample-barcoded 5' primer, a second PCR ran roughly 6 to 11 cycles. TCRdb reanalysed the 5' RACE reads using MiXCR and keeps one entry per CDR3 protein. The sample lists 800,000 or so distinct CDR3 sequences; around 45% were seen once. Input material: blood. V is TRBV5-1 and J is TRBJ2-1; D could derive from TRBD1 or TRBD2 (6 bases each). The sequence came from a man of 80 years or more in good health. CDR3 in amino acids: CASSLGGDEQFF. The CDR3 nucleotides are TGTGCCAGCAGTCTGGGGGGCGATGAGCAGTTCTTC.